Detailed here is one T cell receptor (beta chain). The study drew participants aged about 18 to 89 years from fewer than 30 US areas. V lost 3 bases to trimming and J lost 0 bases; unmatched junction nucleotides: 1. Germline V gene lookup returns CDR1 SGHTA and CDR2 FQGNSA. This CDR3 comprises 15 residues. Clones were sequenced by immunoSEQ multiplex PCR, and TCRdb holds only the in-frame ones, with some missing. The data contain some 160,000 clones, around 80% of them singletons. This sample stems from a study of blood T cell repertoires in COVID-19. Study information: Some COVID-19 samples were acute and others convalescent; all came from the United States, Italy and Spain.

This clonotype was sampled from a woman in her fifties or sixties who had recovered from COVID-19. The V and J genes are TRBV7-2 and TRBJ2-3; TRBD2 matches at 9 bases. The sequenced material came from PBMCs or T cells enriched from blood (not recorded which). The CDR3 protein is CASSFSGGSTDTQYF. The CDR3 nucleotides are TGTGCCAGCAGCTTTAGCGGGGGAAGCACAGATACGCAGTATTTT. Drawing the rest from reference TRBV7-2 and TRBJ2-3, the complete variable domain is GAGVSQSPSNKVTEKGKDVELRCDPISGHTALYWYRQSLGQGLEFLIYFQGNSAPDKSGLPSDRFSAERTGGSVSTLTIQRTQQEDSAVYLCASSFSGGSTDTQYFGPGTRLTVL.